The clone carrying this TCR beta chain was seen only a few times. Its antigen is not known. The CDR3 length is 14 residues. Trimming took 7 bases from V and 5 from J; bases not matched to a gene: 3. In germline, CDR1 is ENHRY, CDR2 SYGVKD. TCRdb reprocessed the reads with MiXCR, giving one entry per CDR3 protein. The profile shows 250,000 to 300,000 distinct CDR3 sequences, 20% to 25% of them singletons. This sample stems from a study of T cell repertoires in cytomegalovirus infection. At the level of the study: CMV infection and matching HLA type were both indicated by public TCR beta signatures. Study-level results: Within the response measured ex vivo, HLA-C-restricted CMV-specific TCR beta clonotypes were dominant.

The specimen was cultured PBMCs, collected from culture after CMV antigen stimulation. The chain uses TRBV10-3 and TRBJ2-1; 12 positions match TRBD2. This sequence was found in a human donor in good health (CMV status not recorded). Some clones in this sample may be carry-over from other donors' samples. The CDR3 DNA follows: TGTGCCATCAACGGACTAGCGGGGCACAATGAGCAGTTCTTC. Protein product: CAINGLAGHNEQFF.